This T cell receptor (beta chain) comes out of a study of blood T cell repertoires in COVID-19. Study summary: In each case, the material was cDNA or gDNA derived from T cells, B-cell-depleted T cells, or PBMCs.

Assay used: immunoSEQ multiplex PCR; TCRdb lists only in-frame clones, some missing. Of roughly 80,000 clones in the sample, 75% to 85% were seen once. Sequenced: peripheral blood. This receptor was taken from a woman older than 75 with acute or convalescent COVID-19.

This CDR3 is CASSKDRSSYNEQFF. CDR3 sequence (DNA): TGTGCCAGCAGCAAGGACAGGAGCTCCTACAATGAGCAGTTCTTC. The rearrangement uses TRBV5-4 and TRBJ2-1; TRBD1 matches 7 bases. Germline V gene data show CDR1 as SGHNT and CDR2 as YYREEE (reference sequence). The CDR3 spans 15 residues. The V segment lost 4 bases and the J segment 0 bases; nucleotides outside the gene matches: 4. The whole variable domain, filled in from reference TRBV5-4 and TRBJ2-1, reads ETGVTQSPTHLIKTRGQQVTLRCSSQSGHNTVSWYQQALGQGPQFIFQYYREEENGRGNFPPRFSGLQFPNYSSELNVNALELDDSALYLCASSKDRSSYNEQFFGPGTRLTVL.